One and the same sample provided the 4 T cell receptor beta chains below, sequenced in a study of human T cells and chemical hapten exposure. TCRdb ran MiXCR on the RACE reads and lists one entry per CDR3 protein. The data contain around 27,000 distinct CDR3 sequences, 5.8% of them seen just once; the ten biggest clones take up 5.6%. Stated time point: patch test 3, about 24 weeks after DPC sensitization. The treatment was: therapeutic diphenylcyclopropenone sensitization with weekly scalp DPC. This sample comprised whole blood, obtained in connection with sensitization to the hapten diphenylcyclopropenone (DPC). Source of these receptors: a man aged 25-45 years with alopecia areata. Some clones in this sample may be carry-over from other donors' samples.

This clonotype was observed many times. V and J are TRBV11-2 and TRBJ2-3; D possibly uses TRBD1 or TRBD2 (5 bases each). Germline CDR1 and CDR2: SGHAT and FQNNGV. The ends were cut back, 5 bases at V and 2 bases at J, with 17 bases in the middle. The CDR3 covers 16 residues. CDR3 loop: CASSPNLGEFTDTQYF. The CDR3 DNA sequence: TGTGCCAGCAGCCCGAACCTGGGGGAGTTCACAGATACGCAGTATTTT.

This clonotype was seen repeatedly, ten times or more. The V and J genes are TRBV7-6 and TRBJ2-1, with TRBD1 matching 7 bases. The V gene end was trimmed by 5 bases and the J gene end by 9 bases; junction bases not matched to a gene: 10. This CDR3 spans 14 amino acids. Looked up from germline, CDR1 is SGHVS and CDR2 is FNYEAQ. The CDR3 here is CASSNRDSLGEQFF. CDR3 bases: TGTGCCAGCAGCAACCGGGACAGTCTGGGTGAGCAGTTCTTC. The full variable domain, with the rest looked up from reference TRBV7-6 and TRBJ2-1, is GAGVSQSPRYKVTKRGQDVALRCDPISGHVSLYWYRQALGQGPEFLTYFNYEAQQDKSGLPNDRFSAERPEGSISTLTIQRTEQRDSAMYRCASSNRDSLGEQFFGPGTRLTVL.

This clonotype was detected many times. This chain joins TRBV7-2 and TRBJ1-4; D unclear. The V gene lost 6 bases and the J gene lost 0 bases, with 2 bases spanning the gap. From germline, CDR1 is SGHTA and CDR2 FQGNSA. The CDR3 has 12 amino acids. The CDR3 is CASRATNEKLFF. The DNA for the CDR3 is TGTGCCAGCAGGGCAACTAATGAAAAACTGTTTTTT.

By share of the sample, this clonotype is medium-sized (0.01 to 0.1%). In DNA form, the CDR3 reads TGCAGTGCTAGATCCGGGGGCCTTCACAATGAGCAGTTCTTC. Translation gives CSARSGGLHNEQFF. V is TRBV20-1 and J is TRBJ2-1; perhaps D is TRBD1 or TRBD2 (6 bases each). From germline, CDR1 is DFQATT and CDR2 SNEGSKA (reference sequence). Trimming took 2 bases from V and 5 from J, leaving 13 bases between them. The CDR3 is 14 residues long.